This T cell receptor beta chain was captured by sequencing in a study of early stage breast cancer tumors. Whole-study findings and limits: In about 85% of the 16 patients, blood comparison separated tumor from normal breast.

Per the germline V gene, CDR1 is LNHDA and CDR2 is SQIVND (reference sequence). The CDR3 totals 15 residues. V lost 8 bases and J 0 bases, leaving 14 bases between the germline ends. As for this clone: The antigen remains unidentified.

The repertoire was sequenced with immunoSEQ multiplex PCR; TCRdb's copy has only in-frame clones and lacks some. Here the sample spans about 69,000 clones, around 80% being singletons. This receptor was taken from a person in their 40s with breast cancer. Sequencing was performed on blood. The genes are TRBV19 and TRBJ2-1, with a possible D match to TRBD1 (5 bases). In DNA, the CDR3 is TGTGCCAGTCTACCTCTAGGGGCCTCCTACAATGAGCAGTTCTTC. Translation: CASLPLGASYNEQFF.